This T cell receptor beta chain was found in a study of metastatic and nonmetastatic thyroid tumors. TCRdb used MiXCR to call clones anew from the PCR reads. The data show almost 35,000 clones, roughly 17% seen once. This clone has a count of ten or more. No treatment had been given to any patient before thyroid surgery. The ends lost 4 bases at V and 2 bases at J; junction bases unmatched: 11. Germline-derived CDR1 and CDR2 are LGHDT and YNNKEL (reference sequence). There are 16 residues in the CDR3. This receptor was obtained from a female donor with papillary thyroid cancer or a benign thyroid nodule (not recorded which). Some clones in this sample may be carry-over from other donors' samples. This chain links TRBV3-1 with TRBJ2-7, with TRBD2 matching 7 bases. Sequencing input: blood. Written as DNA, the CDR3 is TGTGCCAGCAGCCGTTGGGGGGGGGGAGCCGCCTACGAGCAGTACTTC. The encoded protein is CASSRWGGGAAYEQYF.